This paragraph reports one T cell receptor beta chain. This CDR3 is built from 14 residues. Germline V gene data show CDR1 as SEHNR and CDR2 as FQNEAQ (reference sequence). The V gene lost 5 bases and the J gene lost 0 bases, with 11 bases spanning the gap. The source of the sample is a study of blood T cell repertoires in COVID-19. Using immunoSEQ multiplex PCR, the repertoire was profiled, and TCRdb retains in-frame clones only, with some absent. The sample consists of roughly 150,000 clones, approximately 91% of them appearing once. The chain combines TRBV7-9 with TRBJ2-7; maybe TRBD1 (6 bases). Sample: peripheral blood. This sequence originates from a woman aged 70-85 years with acute or convalescent COVID-19. CDR3 amino acids: CASSDRDNSYEQYF. The DNA of the CDR3 is TGTGCCAGCAGCGACCGGGACAACTCCTACGAGCAGTACTTC.